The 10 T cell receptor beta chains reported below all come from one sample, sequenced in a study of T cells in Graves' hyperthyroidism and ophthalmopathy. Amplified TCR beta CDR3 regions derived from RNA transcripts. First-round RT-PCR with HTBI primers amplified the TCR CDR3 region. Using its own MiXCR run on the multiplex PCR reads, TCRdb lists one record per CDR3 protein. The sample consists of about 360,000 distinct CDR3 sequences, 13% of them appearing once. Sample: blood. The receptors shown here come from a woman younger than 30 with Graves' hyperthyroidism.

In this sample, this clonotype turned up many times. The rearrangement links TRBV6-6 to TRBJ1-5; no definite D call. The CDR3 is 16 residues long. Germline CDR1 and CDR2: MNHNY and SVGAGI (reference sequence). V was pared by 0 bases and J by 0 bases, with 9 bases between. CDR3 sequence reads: CASSYSYGNSNQPQHF. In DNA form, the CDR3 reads TGTGCCAGCAGTTACTCGTACGGAAATAGCAATCAGCCCCAGCATTTT.

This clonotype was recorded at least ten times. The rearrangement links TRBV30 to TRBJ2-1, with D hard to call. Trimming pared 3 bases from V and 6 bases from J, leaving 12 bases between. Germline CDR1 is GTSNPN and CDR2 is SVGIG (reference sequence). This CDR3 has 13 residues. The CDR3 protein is CAWSIARANEQFF. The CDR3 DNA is TGTGCCTGGAGCATAGCCCGAGCCAATGAGCAGTTCTTC.

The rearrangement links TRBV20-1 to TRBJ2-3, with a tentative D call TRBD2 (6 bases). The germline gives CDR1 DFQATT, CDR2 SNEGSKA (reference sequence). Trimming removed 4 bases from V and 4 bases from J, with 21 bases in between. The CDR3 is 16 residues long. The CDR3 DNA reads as TGCAGTGCTAAAAGGAATTGGGGGGACCGCGCAGATACGCAGTATTTT. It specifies CSAKRNWGDRADTQYF.

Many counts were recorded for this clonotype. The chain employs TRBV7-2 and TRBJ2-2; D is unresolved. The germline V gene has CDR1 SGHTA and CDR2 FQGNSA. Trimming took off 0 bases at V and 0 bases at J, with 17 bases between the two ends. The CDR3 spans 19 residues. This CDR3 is CASSLAYRPRDANTGELFF. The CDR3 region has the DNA TGTGCCAGCAGCTTAGCCTATCGGCCGAGAGATGCGAACACCGGGGAGCTGTTTTTT.

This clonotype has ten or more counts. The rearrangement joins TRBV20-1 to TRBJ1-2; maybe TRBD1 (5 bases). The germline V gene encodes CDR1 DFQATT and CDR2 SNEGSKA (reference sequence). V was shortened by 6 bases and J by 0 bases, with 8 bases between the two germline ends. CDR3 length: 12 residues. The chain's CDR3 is CSAYRTNYGYTF. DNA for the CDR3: TGCAGTGCCTACAGGACTAACTATGGCTACACCTTC.

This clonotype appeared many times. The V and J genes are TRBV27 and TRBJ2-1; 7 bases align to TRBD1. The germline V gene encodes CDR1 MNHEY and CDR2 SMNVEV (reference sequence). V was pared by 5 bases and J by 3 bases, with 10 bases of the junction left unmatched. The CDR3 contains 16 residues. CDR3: CASSLAGTAFYNEQFF. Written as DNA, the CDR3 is TGTGCCAGCAGTCTTGCCGGGACAGCGTTCTACAATGAGCAGTTCTTC.

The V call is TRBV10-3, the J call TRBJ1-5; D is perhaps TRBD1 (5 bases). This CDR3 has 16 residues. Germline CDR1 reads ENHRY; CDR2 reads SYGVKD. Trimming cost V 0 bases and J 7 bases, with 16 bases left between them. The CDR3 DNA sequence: TGTGCCATCAGTGAGTCTAAGGGACGGGGCCCCCAGCCCCAGCATTTT. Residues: CAISESKGRGPQPQHF.

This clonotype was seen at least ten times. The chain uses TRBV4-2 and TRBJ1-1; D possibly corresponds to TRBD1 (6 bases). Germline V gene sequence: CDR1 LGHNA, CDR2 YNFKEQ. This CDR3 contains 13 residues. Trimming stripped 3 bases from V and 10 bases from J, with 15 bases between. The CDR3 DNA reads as TGTGCCAGCAGCCACCGAGGGGGGCTAGGAGCTTTCTTT. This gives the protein CASSHRGGLGAFF.

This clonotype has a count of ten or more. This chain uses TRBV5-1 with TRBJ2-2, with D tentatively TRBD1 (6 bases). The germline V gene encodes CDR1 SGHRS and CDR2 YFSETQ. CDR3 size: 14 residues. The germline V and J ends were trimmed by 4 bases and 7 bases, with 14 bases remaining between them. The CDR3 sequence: CASSPDSWGGELFF. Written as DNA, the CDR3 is TGCGCCAGCAGCCCGGACAGCTGGGGCGGGGAGCTGTTTTTT.

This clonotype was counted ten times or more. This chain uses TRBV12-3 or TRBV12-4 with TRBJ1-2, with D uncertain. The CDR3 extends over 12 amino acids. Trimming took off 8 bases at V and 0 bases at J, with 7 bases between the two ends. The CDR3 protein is CASVGSNYGYTF. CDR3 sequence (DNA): TGTGCCAGCGTCGGATCTAACTATGGCTACACCTTC.